These 19 T cell receptor beta chains share one sample of origin, sequenced in a study of shared clonotypes between healthy human individuals. Using immunoSEQ multiplex PCR, the repertoire was profiled, and TCRdb retains in-frame clones only, with some absent. Of about 1 million clones in the sample, about 80% were seen once. Specimen: memory CD4+ T cells sorted from blood. Indicated subset: CD45RA-negative fraction. Source of these receptors: a young man in good health.

A word on this clone: The sample has other DNA sequences that encode this CDR3 too. The J gene is TRBJ2-7, the V gene TRBV9; no reliable D call. Germline V gene sequence: CDR1 SGDLS, CDR2 YYNGEE. Trimming shortened V by 3 bases and J by 0 bases, and 10 bases separated the two germline ends. This CDR3 has 14 amino acids. CDR3 nucleotides: TGTGCCAGCAGCGAGTCGGGCTCCTCCTACGAGCAGTACTTC. Translated: CASSESGSSYEQYF.

The chain is built from TRBV28 and TRBJ1-6, with D perhaps TRBD1 (5 bases). CDR1 and CDR2 from the germline V gene are MDHEN and SYDVKM. The CDR3 contains 14 residues. The V end was cut by 9 bases, the J end by 7 bases, with 16 bases between. The CDR3 coding sequence is TGTGCCAGTACCTCGGTGGGGGGGAATTCACCCCTCCACTTT. Its protein product is CASTSVGGNSPLHF.

V and J are TRBV11-2 and TRBJ1-1; no reliable D call. The CDR3 has 12 amino acids. The germline gives CDR1 SGHAT, CDR2 FQNNGV. Deletions cut 2 bases from V and 3 bases from J, with 4 bases between. CDR3 nucleotide sequence: TGTGCCAGCAGCTTAACCTACACTGAAGCTTTCTTT. This codes for CASSLTYTEAFF.

This sequence joins TRBV6-1 and TRBJ2-2; the D call may be TRBD1 or TRBD2 (5 bases each). Germline V gene data show CDR1 as MNHNS and CDR2 as SASEGT. The CDR3 contains 14 residues. Trimming pared 7 bases from V and 5 bases from J, leaving 14 bases between. The CDR3: CASKVGWGTGELFF. CDR3 DNA sequence: TGTGCCAGCAAGGTGGGCTGGGGGACCGGGGAGCTGTTTTTT.

The chain employs TRBV29-1 and TRBJ1-1; the D gene is possibly TRBD1 (5 bases). The V end was cut by 8 bases, the J end by 5 bases, with 21 bases between. The CDR3 contains 14 residues. CDR1 SQVTM and CDR2 ANQGSEA come from the germline V gene. The CDR3 protein is CSIQIGVWGTEAFF. Written as DNA, the CDR3 is TGCAGCATCCAAATCGGGGTATGGGGGACTGAAGCTTTCTTT.

The genes are TRBV11-3 and TRBJ2-5; TRBD1 matches at 10 bases. J was trimmed by 2 bases and V by 3 bases; bases with no gene match: 12. The CDR3 runs to 18 residues. Per germline, CDR1 SGHNT and CDR2 YENEEA. The CDR3 loop is CASSFSRTGGLIQETQYF. CDR3 in DNA: TGTGCCAGCAGCTTCTCTCGGACAGGGGGGCTTATTCAAGAGACCCAGTACTTC. The whole variable domain, filled in from reference TRBV11-3 and TRBJ2-5, reads EAGVVQSPRYKIIEKKQPVAFWCNPISGHNTLYWYLQNLGQGPELLIRYENEEAVDDSQLPKDRFSAERLKGVDSTLKIQPAELGDSAVYLCASSFSRTGGLIQETQYFGPGTRLLVL.

The chain couples TRBV7-6 to TRBJ2-2; weak D call: TRBD2 (7 bases). Germline assignment: CDR1 SGHVS and CDR2 FNYEAQ. Trimming stripped 5 bases from V and 7 bases from J, with 17 bases between. The CDR3 is made up of 15 amino acids. CDR3 region: CASSQFGGAGGELFF. Here the CDR3 DNA reads TGTGCCAGCAGCCAGTTTGGGGGGGCAGGCGGGGAGCTGTTTTTT.

In this sample, this clone turned up once. The chain recombines TRBV19 with TRBJ2-7; D unresolved. The CDR3 loop spans 13 amino acids. In germline, CDR1 is LNHDA, CDR2 SQIVND (reference sequence). The V end was cut by 7 bases, the J end by 5 bases, with 15 bases between. For the CDR3, the DNA is TGTGCCAGTACCCCACGTGGTAGGAACGAGCAGTACTTC. Amino acids: CASTPRGRNEQYF.

This chain uses TRBV19 with TRBJ1-4, with D unresolved. In germline, CDR1 is LNHDA, CDR2 SQIVND (reference sequence). With 3 bases removed from V and 8 bases from J, the gap between germline ends came to 10 bases. The CDR3 loop spans 13 amino acids. The CDR3 region is CASSITSGEKLFF. The CDR3 nucleotides are TGTGCCAGTAGTATCACCAGTGGAGAAAAACTGTTTTTT.

This clone was recorded only once. This chain joins TRBV5-8 and TRBJ1-1; tentative D call: TRBD1 (6 bases). From germline, CDR1 is SGHTS and CDR2 YDEGEE. The CDR3 is 12 amino acids. Deletions cut 3 bases from V and 10 bases from J, with 13 bases between. The CDR3 reads CASSWKGGIAFF. The DNA for the CDR3 is TGTGCCAGCAGCTGGAAAGGGGGTATAGCTTTCTTT.

V usage is TRBV10-3 and J usage is TRBJ1-3; TRBD1 is a possible D gene (5 bases). This CDR3 contains 14 residues. The V end was cut by 2 bases, the J end by 2 bases, with 7 bases between. The germline V gene encodes CDR1 ENHRY and CDR2 SYGVKD. As DNA, the CDR3 is TGTGCCATCAGTGAGACAGGTACTGGAAACACCATATATTTT. Translated, it gives CAISETGTGNTIYF.

The V gene is TRBV7-2, the J gene TRBJ2-7; the D call may be TRBD1 or TRBD2 (5 bases each). Trimming removed 1 base at V and 6 bases at J, with 10 bases between. CDR3 length equals 13 residues. CDR1 is SGHTA and CDR2 is FQGNSA in the germline V gene. The CDR3 spells CASSLGRGGEQYF. CDR3 in DNA: TGTGCCAGCAGCTTAGGACGTGGGGGCGAGCAGTACTTC.

This clone was seen only a few times. The genes are TRBV2 and TRBJ1-6; 7 bases match TRBD1. The V gene end was trimmed by 7 bases and the J gene end by 7 bases; junction bases not matched to a gene: 7. The CDR3 length is 14 residues. Germline CDR1 reads SNHLY; CDR2 reads FYNNEI. CDR3 sequence: CASTRDRVNSPLHF. CDR3 coding DNA: TGTGCCAGCACCCGGGACAGAGTAAATTCACCCCTCCACTTT. The entire variable domain, with the rest obtained from reference TRBV2 and TRBJ1-6, is as follows: EPEVTQTPSHQVTQMGQEVILRCVPISNHLYFYWYRQILGQKVEFLVSFYNNEISEKSEIFDDQFSVERPDGSNFTLKIRSTKLEDSAMYFCASTRDRVNSPLHFGNGTRLTVT.

J is TRBJ2-1 and V is TRBV11-2; TRBD2 aligns across 11 bases. Germline V gene sequence: CDR1 SGHAT, CDR2 FQNNGV. Trimming cost V 3 bases and J 10 bases; bases outside gene matches: 11. This CDR3 contains 16 residues. The CDR3 sequence: CASSFLTLAGGGEQFF. The CDR3 nucleotides are TGTGCCAGCAGCTTCCTTACCCTAGCGGGAGGAGGGGAGCAGTTCTTC.

This chain links TRBV7-2 with TRBJ1-2; 7 bases align to TRBD1. The junction had 10 bases not matched to a gene; V was cut back by 6 bases and J by 3 bases. CDR3 length equals 15 residues. The germline gives CDR1 SGHTA, CDR2 FQGNSA. In nucleotides, the CDR3 is TGTGCCAGCAGTTCAGGGGGTTGGTTCGACTATGGCTACACCTTC. Residues: CASSSGGWFDYGYTF.

In the case of this clone: A read error may explain this, as a much larger clone is one base away. This sample includes further DNA sequences coding for the same CDR3. The CDR3 spells CASSELAGGQETQYF. The CDR3 nucleotides are TGTGCCAGCAGTGAACTAGCGGGAGGGCAAGAGACCCAGTACTTC. The V gene is TRBV6-1, the J gene TRBJ2-5, with 12 bases identical to TRBD2. J lost 2 bases, V lost 2 bases, and 0 bases had no gene match. Germline CDR1 and CDR2: MNHNS and SASEGT. The CDR3 is 15 residues long.

This clone was detected a few times. The rearrangement joins TRBV6-1 to TRBJ2-7; D might be TRBD1 (6 bases). V lost 5 bases, J lost 4 bases, and 12 bases lay in between. The CDR3 extends over 13 amino acids. Germline loops: CDR1 MNHNS, CDR2 SASEGT. The CDR3 nucleotides are TGTGCCAGCAGTCCCTTACAGGGTTACGAGCAGTACTTC. This encodes CASSPLQGYEQYF.

V usage is TRBV9 and J usage is TRBJ2-1; D may be TRBD1 (6 bases). The CDR3 has 16 residues. V shed 0 bases and J shed 1 base, with 11 bases lying between them. The germline V gene has CDR1 SGDLS and CDR2 YYNGEE. The CDR3 here is CASSVEVQGSYNEQFF. In DNA, the CDR3 is TGTGCCAGCAGCGTAGAAGTACAGGGATCCTACAATGAGCAGTTCTTC.

The V and J genes are TRBV7-9 and TRBJ1-1, with 10 bases that match TRBD1. V lost 3 bases, J lost 1 base, and 11 bases stayed unmatched. Looked up from germline, CDR1 is SEHNR and CDR2 is FQNEAQ (reference sequence). The CDR3 spans 18 residues. CDR3 in DNA: TGTGCCAGCAGCTTTCCCGGGACAGGGGCCCGACAGAACACTGAAGCTTTCTTT. This encodes CASSFPGTGARQNTEAFF.